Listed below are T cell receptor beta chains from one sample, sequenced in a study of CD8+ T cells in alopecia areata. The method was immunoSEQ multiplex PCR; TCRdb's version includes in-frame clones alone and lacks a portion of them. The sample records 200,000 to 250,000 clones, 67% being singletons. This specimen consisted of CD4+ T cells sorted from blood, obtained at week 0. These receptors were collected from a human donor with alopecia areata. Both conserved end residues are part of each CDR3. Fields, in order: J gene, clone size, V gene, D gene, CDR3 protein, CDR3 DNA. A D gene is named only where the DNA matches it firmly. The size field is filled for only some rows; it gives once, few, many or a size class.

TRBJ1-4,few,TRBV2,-,CASTRSNEKLFF,TGTGCCAGCACTCGGTCCAATGAAAAACTGTTTTTT
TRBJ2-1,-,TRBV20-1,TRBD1,CSAPTGNEQFF,TGCAGTGCTCCGACAGGGAATGAGCAGTTCTTC
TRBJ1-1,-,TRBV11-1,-,CASSLAGPNTEAFF,TGTGCCAGCAGCTTAGCGGGACCAAACACTGAAGCTTTCTTT
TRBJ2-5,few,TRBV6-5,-,CASRGIETQYF,TGTGCCAGCAGGGGTATTGAGACCCAGTACTTC
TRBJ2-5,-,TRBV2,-,CASSELIETQYF,TGTGCCAGCAGTGAACTCATAGAGACCCAGTACTTC
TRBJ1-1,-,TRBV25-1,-,CASSDPTGGEDTEAFF,TGTGCCAGCAGTGACCCCACGGGGGGGGAGGACACTGAAGCTTTCTTT
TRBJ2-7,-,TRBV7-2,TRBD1,CASSVDRDRNYEQYF,TGTGCCAGCAGCGTGGACAGGGATAGGAACTACGAGCAGTACTTC
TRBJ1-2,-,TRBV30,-,CAWSVWPDYGYTF,TGTGCCTGGAGTGTATGGCCGGACTATGGCTACACCTTC
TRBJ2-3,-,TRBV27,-,CASSLELPDSTQYF,TGTGCCAGCAGTTTAGAACTACCAGATAGTACGCAGTATTTT
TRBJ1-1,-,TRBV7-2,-,CASSPDGPRVSEAFF,TGTGCCAGCAGCCCGGATGGCCCGAGGGTGTCTGAAGCTTTCTTT
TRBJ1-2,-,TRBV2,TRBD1,CASRQGRYGYTF,TGTGCCAGCCGACAGGGTCGTTATGGCTACACCTTC
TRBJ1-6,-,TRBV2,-,CASSEAGLGSPLHF,TGTGCCAGCAGTGAAGCGGGGTTAGGGTCACCCCTCCACTTT
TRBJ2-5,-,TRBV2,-,CASSKGGLQETQYF,TGTGCCAGCAGCAAGGGGGGTCTCCAAGAGACCCAGTACTTC
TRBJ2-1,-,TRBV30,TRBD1,CAWSHWDRAYNEQFF,TGTGCCTGGAGCCATTGGGACAGGGCCTACAATGAGCAGTTCTTC
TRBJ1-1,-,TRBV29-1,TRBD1,CSVLGRDRVEGEAFF,TGCAGCGTTCTTGGGCGGGACAGGGTAGAGGGTGAAGCTTTCTTT
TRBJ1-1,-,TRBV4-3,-,CASSQAASSFAEAFF,TGCGCCAGCAGCCAAGCAGCTAGCAGTTTTGCTGAAGCTTTCTTT
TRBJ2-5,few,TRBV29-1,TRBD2,CSSGLAVQETQYF,TGCAGCTCGGGACTAGCGGTACAAGAGACCCAGTACTTC
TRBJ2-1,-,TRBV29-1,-,CSVRQGGYNEQFF,TGCAGCGTCCGACAGGGAGGCTACAATGAGCAGTTCTTC
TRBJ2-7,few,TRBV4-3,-,CASSQDGNGYYEQYF,TGCGCCAGCAGCCAAGATGGGAACGGATACTACGAGCAGTACTTC
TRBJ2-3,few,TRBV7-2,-,CASSLPSATQYF,TGTGCCAGCAGCTTACCGAGTGCTACGCAGTATTTT
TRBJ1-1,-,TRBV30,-,CAWSVYRLNTEAFF,TGTGCCTGGAGTGTATACAGACTGAACACTGAAGCTTTCTTT
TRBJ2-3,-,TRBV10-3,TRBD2,CASRAGRTDTQYF,TGTGCCTCCCGAGCGGGGAGGACAGATACGCAGTATTTT
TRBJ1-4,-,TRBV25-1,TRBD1,CASRDRGGEKLFF,TGTGCCAGCAGAGACAGGGGGGGAGAAAAACTGTTTTTT
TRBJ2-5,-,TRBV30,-,CAWGGAWQETQYF,TGTGCCTGGGGGGGGGCCTGGCAAGAGACCCAGTACTTC
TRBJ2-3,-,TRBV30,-,CAWSVGRNTDTQYF,TGTGCCTGGAGTGTGGGTAGGAACACAGATACGCAGTATTTT
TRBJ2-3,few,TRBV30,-,CAWSRYLQGTDTQYF,TGTGCCTGGAGTAGATACCTACAGGGAACAGATACGCAGTATTTT
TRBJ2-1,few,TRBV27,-,CASSLPGARYNEQFF,TGTGCCAGCAGTCTCCCGGGGGCCCGGTACAATGAGCAGTTCTTC
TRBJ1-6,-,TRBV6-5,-,CASRYEINSPLHF,TGTGCCAGCAGATATGAAATCAATTCACCCCTCCACTTT
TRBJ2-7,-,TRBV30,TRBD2,CAWKRLAGVSYEQYF,TGTGCCTGGAAACGGCTAGCGGGAGTTTCCTACGAGCAGTACTTC
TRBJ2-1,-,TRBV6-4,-,CASSDSAGGNNEQFF,TGTGCCAGCAGTGACTCTGCAGGCGGCAACAATGAGCAGTTCTTC
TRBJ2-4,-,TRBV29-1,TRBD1,CSVGGQGLDIQYF,TGCAGCGTTGGGGGACAGGGGTTAGACATTCAGTACTTC
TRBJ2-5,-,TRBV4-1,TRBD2,CASSQAPSGGPGETQYF,TGCGCCAGCAGCCAAGCGCCTAGCGGGGGCCCCGGGGAGACCCAGTACTTC
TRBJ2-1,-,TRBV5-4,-,CASSLYQESEQFF,TGTGCCAGCAGCTTGTATCAAGAAAGTGAGCAGTTCTTC
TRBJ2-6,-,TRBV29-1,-,CSVRDTANVLTF,TGCAGCGTAAGGGACACCGCCAACGTCCTGACTTTC
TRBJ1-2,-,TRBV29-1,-,CSVQPGGSFNYGYTF,TGCAGCGTCCAGCCCGGCGGGAGCTTTAACTATGGCTACACCTTC
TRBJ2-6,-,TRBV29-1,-,CSVGTGALDLSGANVLTF,TGCAGCGTTGGCACGGGGGCGTTAGACCTCTCTGGGGCCAACGTCCTGACTTTC
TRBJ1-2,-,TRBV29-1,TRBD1,CSAGGQNYGYTF,TGCAGCGCCGGGGGACAGAACTATGGCTACACCTTC
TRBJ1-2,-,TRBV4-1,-,CASSQESMRGYTF,TGCGCCAGCAGCCAAGAATCGATGCGCGGCTACACCTTC
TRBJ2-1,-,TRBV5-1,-,CASSLDPQTRNEQFF,TGCGCCAGCAGCTTGGACCCACAGACCCGGAATGAGCAGTTCTTC
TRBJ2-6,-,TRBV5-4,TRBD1,CASSPPGTGTSGANVLTF,TGTGCCAGCAGCCCCCCTGGGACAGGGACCTCTGGGGCCAACGTCCTGACTTTC
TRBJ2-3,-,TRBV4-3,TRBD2,CASSHLAGGLNTQYF,TGCGCCAGCAGCCACCTAGCGGGGGGGCTGAATACGCAGTATTTT
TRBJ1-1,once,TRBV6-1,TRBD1,CASSDGTVNTEAFF,TGTGCCAGCAGTGACGGGACAGTGAACACTGAAGCTTTCTTT
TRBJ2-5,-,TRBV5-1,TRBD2,CASSLAGTSEETQYF,TGCGCCAGCAGCTTGGCCGGGACTAGCGAAGAGACCCAGTACTTC
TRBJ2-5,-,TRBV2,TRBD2,CASSSQRGSETQYF,TGTGCCAGCAGTTCCCAGCGGGGATCAGAGACCCAGTACTTC
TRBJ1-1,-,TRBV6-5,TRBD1,CASSLGQGLTEAFF,TGTGCCAGCAGTTTGGGACAGGGATTGACTGAAGCTTTCTTT
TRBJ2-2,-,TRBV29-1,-,CSVLKTANTGELFF,TGCAGCGTCCTTAAGACTGCGAACACCGGGGAGCTGTTTTTT
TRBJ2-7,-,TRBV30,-,CAWSEQEPYEQYF,TGTGCCTGGAGTGAACAGGAGCCGTACGAGCAGTACTTC
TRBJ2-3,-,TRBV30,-,CAWSVGLQSTDTQYF,TGTGCCTGGAGTGTCGGACTTCAAAGCACAGATACGCAGTATTTT
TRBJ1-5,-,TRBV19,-,CASSSGGSSNQPQHF,TGTGCCAGTAGTAGCGGGGGCTCTAGCAATCAGCCCCAGCATTTT
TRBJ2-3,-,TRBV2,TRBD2,CASSVGLADPDTQYF,TGTGCCAGCAGCGTGGGACTAGCGGACCCAGATACGCAGTATTTT
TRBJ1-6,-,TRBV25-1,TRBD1,CASSQDRAKSPLHF,TGTGCCAGCAGCCAGGACAGGGCGAAGTCACCCCTCCACTTT